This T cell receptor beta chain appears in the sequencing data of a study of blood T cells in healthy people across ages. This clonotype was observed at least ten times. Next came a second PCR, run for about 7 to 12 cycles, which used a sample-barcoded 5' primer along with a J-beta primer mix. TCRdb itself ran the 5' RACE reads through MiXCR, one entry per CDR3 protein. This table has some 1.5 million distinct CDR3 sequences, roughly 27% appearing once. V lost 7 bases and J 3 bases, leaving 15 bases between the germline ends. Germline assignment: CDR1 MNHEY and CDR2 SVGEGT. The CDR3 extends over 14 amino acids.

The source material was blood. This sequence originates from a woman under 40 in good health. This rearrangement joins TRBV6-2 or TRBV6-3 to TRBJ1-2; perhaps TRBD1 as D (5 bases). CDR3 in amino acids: CASTHGGRYYGYTF. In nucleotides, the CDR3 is TGTGCCAGCACTCACGGGGGACGCTACTATGGCTACACCTTC.